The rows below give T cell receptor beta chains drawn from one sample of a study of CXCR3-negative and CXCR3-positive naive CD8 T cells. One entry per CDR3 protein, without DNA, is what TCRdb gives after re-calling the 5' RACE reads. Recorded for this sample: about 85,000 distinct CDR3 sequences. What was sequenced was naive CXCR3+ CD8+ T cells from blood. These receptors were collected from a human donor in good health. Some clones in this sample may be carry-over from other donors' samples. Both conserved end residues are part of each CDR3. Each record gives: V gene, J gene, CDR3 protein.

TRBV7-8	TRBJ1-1	CASSLLSDEAFF
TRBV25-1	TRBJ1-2	CASSEYNPKPYGYTF
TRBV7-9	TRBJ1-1	CASSGTGEDHTEAFF
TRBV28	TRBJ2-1	CASRVDGSYNEQFF
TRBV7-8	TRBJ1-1	CASSSHPRGTEAFF
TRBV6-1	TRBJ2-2	CASSEGLGTGELFF
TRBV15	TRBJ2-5	CATSRDKDPQETQYF
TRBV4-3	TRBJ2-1	CASSQDRSASYNEQFF
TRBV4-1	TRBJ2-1	CASSQDSTYNEQFF
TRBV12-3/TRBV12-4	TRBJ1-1	CASSSLGTEAFF
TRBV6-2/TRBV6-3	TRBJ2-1	CASSYEAVYNEQFF
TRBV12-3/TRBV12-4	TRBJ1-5	CASSLRGSNQPQHF
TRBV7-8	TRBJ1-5	CASSLSRGGYSNQPQHF
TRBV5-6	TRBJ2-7	CASSQRVRAYEQYF
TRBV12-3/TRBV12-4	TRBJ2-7	CASSLKGRSSYEQYF
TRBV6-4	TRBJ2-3	CASSDRSGSLDTQYF